The sequence of this T cell receptor (beta chain) was determined in a study of blood T cell repertoires in COVID-19. As for the study in general: The United States, Italy and Spain supplied acute and convalescent COVID-19 samples. Sample material is recorded as cDNA or gDNA derived from T cells, B-cell-depleted T cells, or PBMCs.

Clones were sequenced by immunoSEQ multiplex PCR, and TCRdb holds only the in-frame ones, with some missing. The sample records roughly 40,000 clones, roughly 92% being singletons. The sequenced material came from peripheral blood. The sequence derives from a man aged 45-60 years with active COVID-19.

CDR3 nucleotides: TGCGCCAGCAGCCAAGGGGACAGCCGCAATGAAGCTTTCTTT. Its translation: CASSQGDSRNEAFF. This chain joins TRBV4-1 and TRBJ1-1, with 7 bases identical to TRBD1. Germline assignment: CDR1 MGHRA and CDR2 YSYEKL. The CDR3 covers 14 residues. The J segment lost 7 bases and the V segment lost 1 base, leaving 6 bases of the junction unmatched.